The 29 T cell receptor beta chains listed next were all sequenced from one sample in a study of identical twins. TCRdb ran MiXCR on the 5' RACE reads and lists one entry per CDR3 protein. The table lists about 890,000 distinct CDR3 sequences, 10% to 15% of them singletons. These data are also associated with another study on yellow fever vaccine responses in identical twins.

Sequenced sample: PBMCs. These receptors were collected from a woman under 30 in good health.

The V call is TRBV9, the J call TRBJ1-1; TRBD1 might be the D (6 bases). Per germline, CDR1 SGDLS and CDR2 YYNGEE. V lost 4 bases and J lost 4, with 14 bases in between. There are 14 residues in the CDR3. CDR3 in DNA: TGTGCCAGCAGCCCTTTACAGGGAGCCACTGAAGCTTTCTTT. It codes for CASSPLQGATEAFF. Complete variable domain (other parts from reference TRBV9 and TRBJ1-1): DSGVTQTPKHLITATGQRVTLRCSPRSGDLSVYWYQQSLDQGLQFLIQYYNGEERAKGNILERFSAQQFPDLHSELNLSSLELGDSALYFCASSPLQGATEAFFGQGTRLTVV.

The chain couples TRBV27 to TRBJ2-3, with 8 bases that match TRBD2. This CDR3 has 15 residues. CDR1 and CDR2 (germline): MNHEY, SMNVEV (reference sequence). Germline trimming cut 5 bases from V and 4 bases from J; bases unmatched to any gene: 8. CDR3 loop: CASSQTGGTADTQYF. The CDR3 coding sequence is TGTGCCAGCAGTCAAACGGGGGGGACCGCAGATACGCAGTATTTT.

This rearrangement joins TRBV20-1 to TRBJ2-3; the match to TRBD2 covers 8 bases. Germline assignment: CDR1 DFQATT and CDR2 SNEGSKA (reference sequence). The CDR3 loop spans 15 amino acids. Germline trimming cut 6 bases from V and 3 bases from J; bases unmatched to any gene: 11. Written as DNA, the CDR3 is TGCAGTGCCCCTCGTGCGGGAGGCCCAACAGATACGCAGTATTTT. Residues: CSAPRAGGPTDTQYF.

This clonotype was counted between two and nine times. The chain combines TRBV19 with TRBJ2-1; D unresolved. V lost 3 bases, J lost 9 bases, and 9 bases lay in between. This CDR3 has 12 amino acids. Germline lookup yields CDR1 LNHDA and CDR2 SQIVND (reference sequence). This CDR3 reads CASSMGGGEQFF. The CDR3 DNA follows: TGTGCCAGTAGTATGGGTGGCGGTGAGCAGTTCTTC.

This clonotype appeared a few times. Here the CDR3 DNA reads TGTGCCAGCCAAGTCGACGGCGCAGGACCCTACGAGCAGTACGTC. It is translated as CASQVDGAGPYEQYV. The chain combines TRBV6-1 with TRBJ2-7; no definite D call. The CDR3 is 15 residues long. Germline V gives CDR1 MNHNS, CDR2 SASEGT. The V and J ends lost 8 bases and 2 bases respectively, with 19 bases between them.

This clonotype occurred a few times. V gene TRBV5-1 combines with J gene TRBJ2-5; 9 bases line up with TRBD2. CDR3 size: 13 residues. V dropped 3 bases and J dropped 4; count of bases not matched to a gene: 1. Per the germline V gene, CDR1 is SGHRS and CDR2 is YFSETQ. CDR3 sequence (DNA): TGCGCCAGCAGCTATAGCGGGGGAGAGACCCAGTACTTC. It specifies CASSYSGGETQYF.

The rearrangement joins TRBV20-1 to TRBJ2-5, with D uncertain. Germline-derived CDR1 and CDR2 are DFQATT and SNEGSKA (reference sequence). V was clipped by 3 bases and J by 4 bases, with 12 bases between them. The CDR3 sequence is 13 residues long. CDR3 amino acids: CSARGYLGETQYF. The CDR3 region has the DNA TGCAGTGCTAGGGGCTACCTGGGAGAGACCCAGTACTTC.

The V call is TRBV5-1, the J call TRBJ2-4; 15 positions agree with TRBD2. J was trimmed by 8 bases and V by 6 bases; bases with no gene match: 15. CDR1 and CDR2 (germline): SGHRS, YFSETQ. This CDR3 comprises 18 residues. Here the CDR3 reads CASKRTSGRAVPNDIQYF. The CDR3 DNA is TGCGCCAGCAAACGGACTAGCGGGAGGGCCGTCCCAAATGACATTCAGTACTTC.

The rearrangement uses TRBV20-1 and TRBJ2-1; perhaps D is TRBD1 or TRBD2 (5 bases each). The CDR3 consists of 14 residues. Deletions cut 5 bases from V and 6 bases from J, with 17 bases between. Germline loops: CDR1 DFQATT, CDR2 SNEGSKA (reference sequence). CDR3 DNA sequence: TGCAGTGCTGGGACCCAAATGATGGGCAATGAGCAGTTCTTC. Translating it yields CSAGTQMMGNEQFF.

The table lists this clonotype with a few counts. The chain uses TRBV5-6 and TRBJ2-6; D ambiguous. From germline, CDR1 is SGHDT and CDR2 YYEEEE. V lost 4 bases, J lost 0 bases, and 14 bases lay in between. The CDR3 runs to 17 residues. CDR3 sequence: CASSIRPTRSGANVLTF. Here the CDR3 DNA reads TGTGCCAGCAGCATACGTCCCACCCGCTCTGGGGCCAACGTCCTGACTTTC.

The J gene is TRBJ2-7, the V gene TRBV20-1; tentative D call: TRBD2 (5 bases). The CDR3 loop spans 15 amino acids. V was shortened by 0 bases and J by 1 base, with 13 bases between the two germline ends. Germline CDR1 reads DFQATT; CDR2 reads SNEGSKA (reference sequence). In DNA form, the CDR3 reads TGCAGTGCTAGAGATTTTGGCGGGTCTTCCTACGAGCAGTACTTC. It is translated as CSARDFGGSSYEQYF.

The CDR3 protein is CASSLVGGEQYF. The DNA for the CDR3 is TGCGCCAGCAGCTTGGTTGGGGGCGAGCAGTACTTC. This sequence joins TRBV5-1 and TRBJ2-7; the D call may be TRBD1 or TRBD2 (5 bases each). Germline V lookup: CDR1 SGHRS, CDR2 YFSETQ. Trimming stripped 0 bases from V and 6 bases from J, with 7 bases between. The CDR3 is 12 amino acids.

The chain employs TRBV9 and TRBJ2-1; D remains ambiguous. CDR3 length: 19 residues. Between the trimmed V and J ends, which lost 0 bases and 9 bases, there was a span of 28 bases. CDR1 SGDLS and CDR2 YYNGEE come from the germline V gene. CDR3 residues: CASSVAAWVIAYNSGEQFF. Written as DNA, the CDR3 is TGTGCCAGCAGCGTAGCCGCCTGGGTGATAGCATACAATTCGGGTGAGCAGTTCTTC.

This clonotype was observed a handful of times. The gene calls are TRBV7-4 and TRBJ1-4; D call uncertain. The CDR3 length is 12 residues. Looked up from germline, CDR1 is SGHVT and CDR2 is SQSDAQ. V was clipped by 7 bases and J by 5 bases, with 8 bases between them. The CDR3 loop reads CASTYQNEKLFF. The CDR3 DNA follows: TGTGCCAGCACGTACCAAAATGAAAAACTGTTTTTT. Together with reference TRBV7-4 and TRBJ1-4, the CDR3 gives the full variable domain: GAGVSQSPRYKVAKRGRDVALRCDSISGHVTLYWYRQTLGQGSEVLTYSQSDAQRDKSGRPSGRFSAERPERSVSTLKIQRTEQGDSAVYLCASTYQNEKLFFGSGTQLSVL.

The rearrangement links TRBV7-9 to TRBJ1-2; D gene uncertain. From germline, CDR1 is SEHNR and CDR2 FQNEAQ (reference sequence). There are 15 residues in the CDR3. V was pared by 1 base and J by 5 bases, with 14 bases between. CDR3 in amino acids: CASSLGVPDLYGYTF. The CDR3 nucleotides read TGTGCCAGCAGCTTAGGCGTCCCCGACCTATATGGCTACACCTTC.

The chain combines TRBV7-6 with TRBJ2-3, with TRBD2 identical over 13 bases. The CDR3 has 18 amino acids. V dropped 5 bases and J dropped 7; count of bases not matched to a gene: 15. Germline V gene data show CDR1 as SGHVS and CDR2 as FNYEAQ. The CDR3 bases are TGTGCCAGCAGCGCCACTCCTGGACTAGCGGGGGACCGATATACGCAGTATTTT. The encoded protein is CASSATPGLAGDRYTQYF.

The CDR3 DNA follows: TGTGCCAGCAGTAATACGGGAACTAGCGGGACCCGGACCTACGAGCAGTACTTC. Translation gives CASSNTGTSGTRTYEQYF. This chain links TRBV6-1 with TRBJ2-7; 10 positions match TRBD2. CDR1 is MNHNS, CDR2 SASEGT, per germline. The length of the CDR3 is 18 residues. V was pared by 5 bases and J by 2 bases, with 15 bases of the junction left unmatched.

The rearrangement uses TRBV20-1 and TRBJ2-1; perhaps TRBD2 as D (5 bases). Germline CDR1 and CDR2: DFQATT and SNEGSKA (reference sequence). The ends were cut back, 2 bases at V and 7 bases at J, with 18 bases in the middle. This CDR3 region has 15 residues. Here the CDR3 DNA reads TGCAGTGCTAGACCGGCGGGTAGCATGGCGAATGAGCAGTTCTTC. This encodes CSARPAGSMANEQFF.

V gene TRBV29-1 combines with J gene TRBJ1-1; 8 bases agree with TRBD1. The CDR3 covers 13 residues. Germline loops: CDR1 SQVTM, CDR2 ANQGSEA. Trimming cost V 7 bases and J 5 bases; bases outside gene matches: 9. CDR3 bases: TGCAGCGACGCAGGGGGCGGTGGAACTGAAGCTTTCTTT. Protein product: CSDAGGGGTEAFF.

The table lists this clonotype with a few counts. A much larger clone differs by one base, so this may be a read error. The chain couples TRBV3-1 to TRBJ2-5; D unclear. Looked up from germline, CDR1 is LGHDT and CDR2 is YNNKEL (reference sequence). The CDR3 has 11 residues. V was shortened by 1 base and J by 6 bases, with 3 bases between the two germline ends. CDR3: CASSQGQTQYF. The CDR3 DNA reads as TGTGCCAGCAGCCAAGGACAGACCCAGTACTTC.

There are a few counts of this clonotype. The CDR3 sequence: CASSYLRTGTSTDTQYF. CDR3 DNA sequence: TGTGCCAGCAGTTACCTACGGACAGGGACTAGCACAGATACGCAGTATTTT. V and J are TRBV6-2 or TRBV6-3 and TRBJ2-3, with 8 positions matching TRBD1. V shed 2 bases, J shed 0 bases, and the junction held 7 bases outside the gene matches. The CDR3 totals 17 residues. The germline gives CDR1 MNHEY, CDR2 SVGEGT.

This clonotype was seen a handful of times. The chain recombines TRBV4-1 with TRBJ1-1; no clear D gene. Trimming took off 1 base at V and 3 bases at J, with 18 bases between the two ends. Germline V CDR1 and CDR2: MGHRA, YSYEKL. There are 17 residues in the CDR3. DNA for the CDR3: TGCGCCAGCAGCCAAGGTACCCTTGGCCAGAGCCACACTGAAGCTTTCTTT. It yields the protein CASSQGTLGQSHTEAFF.

This clonotype showed up just a few times. The chain couples TRBV28 to TRBJ2-1; a weak D match, TRBD1 (6 bases). The V end was cut by 4 bases, the J end by 5 bases, with 15 bases between. The V gene's germline CDR1 is MDHEN and CDR2 SYDVKM. The CDR3 is 15 amino acids. CDR3 amino acids: CASSSYRDINNEQFF. CDR3 coding DNA: TGTGCCAGCAGTTCGTACCGGGACATAAACAATGAGCAGTTCTTC.

The V call is TRBV3-1, the J call TRBJ1-3; unclear D gene. CDR3 size: 16 residues. Looked up from germline, CDR1 is LGHDT and CDR2 is YNNKEL (reference sequence). Trimming removed 1 base from V and 0 bases from J, with 10 bases in between. The CDR3 sequence is CASSQVDSFSGNTIYF. DNA of the CDR3: TGTGCCAGCAGCCAAGTCGACTCTTTCTCTGGAAACACCATATATTTT.

This clonotype was seen repeatedly, ten times or more. The chain uses TRBV20-1 and TRBJ2-7; 8 positions match TRBD2. The junction had 9 bases not matched to a gene; V was cut back by 6 bases and J by 2 bases. The germline V gene has CDR1 DFQATT and CDR2 SNEGSKA (reference sequence). The CDR3 totals 14 residues. CDR3 protein: CSALRPGGTYEQYV. In DNA form, the CDR3 reads TGCAGTGCCCTGCGGCCGGGGGGGACCTACGAGCAGTACGTC.

This clonotype occurred a few times. The chain employs TRBV11-3 and TRBJ2-3; the D gene is possibly TRBD2 (6 bases). In germline, CDR1 is SGHNT, CDR2 YENEEA. The V gene lost 5 bases and the J gene lost 0 bases, with 12 bases spanning the gap. The CDR3 contains 15 residues. Here the CDR3 reads CASSQWGGSTDTQYF. CDR3 in DNA: TGTGCCAGCAGCCAGTGGGGAGGCAGCACAGATACGCAGTATTTT.

This clonotype was observed many times. The chain uses TRBV12-3 or TRBV12-4 and TRBJ2-3; 9 nucleotides match TRBD1. The CDR3 runs to 16 residues. J was trimmed by 2 bases and V by 3 bases; bases with no gene match: 6. CDR3 coding DNA: TGTGCCAGCAGTTTCTTAGGACAGGGGATCACAGATACGCAGTATTTT. Protein product: CASSFLGQGITDTQYF.

The chain recombines TRBV24-1 with TRBJ2-6; no firm D call. The CDR3 runs 15 residues. The germline V gene encodes CDR1 KGHDR and CDR2 SFDVKD. The ends were cut back, 2 bases at V and 0 bases at J, with 4 bases in the middle. CDR3 loop: CATSDSTSGANVLTF. The DNA for the CDR3 is TGTGCCACCAGTGATTCAACCTCTGGGGCCAACGTCCTGACTTTC.

This clonotype was seen only a few times. This chain joins TRBV5-1 and TRBJ2-3; 7 bases fit TRBD1. Per germline, CDR1 SGHRS and CDR2 YFSETQ. J lost 3 bases, V lost 2 bases, and 9 bases had no gene match. The CDR3 consists of 16 residues. Here the CDR3 DNA reads TGCGCCAGCAGCTTTTCTGGACAGGTGGGGACAGATACGCAGTATTTT. As protein: CASSFSGQVGTDTQYF.